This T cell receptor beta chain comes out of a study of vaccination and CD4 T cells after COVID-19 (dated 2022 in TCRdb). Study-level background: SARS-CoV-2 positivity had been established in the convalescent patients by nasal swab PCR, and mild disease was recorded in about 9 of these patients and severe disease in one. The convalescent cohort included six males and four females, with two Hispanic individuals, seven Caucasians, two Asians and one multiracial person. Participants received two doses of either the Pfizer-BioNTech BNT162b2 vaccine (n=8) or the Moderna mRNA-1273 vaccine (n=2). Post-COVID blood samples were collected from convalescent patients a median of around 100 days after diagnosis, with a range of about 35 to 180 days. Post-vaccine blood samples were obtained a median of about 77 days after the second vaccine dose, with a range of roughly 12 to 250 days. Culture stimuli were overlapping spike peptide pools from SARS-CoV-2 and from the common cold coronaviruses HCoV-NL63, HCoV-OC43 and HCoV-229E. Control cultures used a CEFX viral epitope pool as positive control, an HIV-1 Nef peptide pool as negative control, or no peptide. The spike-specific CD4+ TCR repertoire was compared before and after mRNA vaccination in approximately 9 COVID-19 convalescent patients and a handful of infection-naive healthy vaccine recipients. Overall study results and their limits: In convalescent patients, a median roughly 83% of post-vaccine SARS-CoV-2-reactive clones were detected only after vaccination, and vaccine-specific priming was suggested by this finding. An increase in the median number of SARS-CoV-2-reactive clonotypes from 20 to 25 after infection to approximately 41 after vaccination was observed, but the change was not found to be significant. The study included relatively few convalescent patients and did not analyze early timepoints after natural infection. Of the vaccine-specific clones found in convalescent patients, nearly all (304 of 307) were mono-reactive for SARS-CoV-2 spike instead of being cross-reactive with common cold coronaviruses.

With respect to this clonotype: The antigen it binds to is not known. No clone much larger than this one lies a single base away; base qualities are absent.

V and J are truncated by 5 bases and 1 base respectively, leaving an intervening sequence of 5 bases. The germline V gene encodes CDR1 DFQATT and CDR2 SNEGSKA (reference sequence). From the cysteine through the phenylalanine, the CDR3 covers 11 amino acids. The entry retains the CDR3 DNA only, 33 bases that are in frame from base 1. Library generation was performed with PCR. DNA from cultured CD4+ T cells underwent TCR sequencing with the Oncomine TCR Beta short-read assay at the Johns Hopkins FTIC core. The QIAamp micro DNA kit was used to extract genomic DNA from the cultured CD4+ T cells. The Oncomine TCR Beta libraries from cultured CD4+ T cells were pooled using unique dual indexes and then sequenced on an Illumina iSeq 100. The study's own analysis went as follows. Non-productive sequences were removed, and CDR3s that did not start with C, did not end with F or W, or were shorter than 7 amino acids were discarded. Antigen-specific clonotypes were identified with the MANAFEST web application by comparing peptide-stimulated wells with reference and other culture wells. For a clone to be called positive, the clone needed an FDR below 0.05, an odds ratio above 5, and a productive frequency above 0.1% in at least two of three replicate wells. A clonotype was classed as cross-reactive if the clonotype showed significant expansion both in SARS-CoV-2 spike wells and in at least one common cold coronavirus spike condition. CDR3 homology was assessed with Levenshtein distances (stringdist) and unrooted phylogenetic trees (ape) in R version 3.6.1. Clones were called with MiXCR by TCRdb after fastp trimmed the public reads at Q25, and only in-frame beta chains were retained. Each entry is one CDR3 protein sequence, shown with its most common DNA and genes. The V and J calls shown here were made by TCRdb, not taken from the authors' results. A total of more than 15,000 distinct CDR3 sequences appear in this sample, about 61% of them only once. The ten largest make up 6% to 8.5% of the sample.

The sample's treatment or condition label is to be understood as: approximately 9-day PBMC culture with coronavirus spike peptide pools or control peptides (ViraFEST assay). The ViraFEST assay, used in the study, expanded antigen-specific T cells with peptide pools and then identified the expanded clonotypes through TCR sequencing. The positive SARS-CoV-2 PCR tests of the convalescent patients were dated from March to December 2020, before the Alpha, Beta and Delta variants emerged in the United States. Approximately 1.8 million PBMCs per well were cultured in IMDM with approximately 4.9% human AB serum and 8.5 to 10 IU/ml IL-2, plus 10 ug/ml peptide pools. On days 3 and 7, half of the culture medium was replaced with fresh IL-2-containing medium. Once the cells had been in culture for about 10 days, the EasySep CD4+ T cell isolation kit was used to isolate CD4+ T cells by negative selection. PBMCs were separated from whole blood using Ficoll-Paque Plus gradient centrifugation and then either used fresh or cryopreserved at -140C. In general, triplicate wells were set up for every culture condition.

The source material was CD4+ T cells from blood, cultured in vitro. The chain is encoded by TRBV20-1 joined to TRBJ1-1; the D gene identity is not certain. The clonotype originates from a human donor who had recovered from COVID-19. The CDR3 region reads CSAFENTEAFF. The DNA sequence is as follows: TGCAGTGCTTTTGAGAACACTGAAGCTTTCTTT.